This is a list of T cell receptor beta chains from one sample in a study of Ad26.COV2.S vaccination and SARS-CoV-2 variants. This table comes from immunoSEQ multiplex PCR, and its TCRdb copy is limited to in-frame clones, with some not included. The sample yields approximately 460,000 clones, about nine tenths seen once. This specimen was peripheral blood, taken in a trial of Ad26.COV2.S vaccine versus placebo. All receptors derive from a person between 18 and 65 years old who received the Ad26.COV2.S COVID-19 vaccine or a placebo. The CDR3 runs from the conserved cysteine through the conserved F or W. D genes are given only for firm matches. Where a row states a size, it is once, few, many or the class of an expanded clone; other rows omit it.

v_call	d_call	clone_size	j_call	cdr3_nt	cdr3_aa
TRBV19	-	-	TRBJ2-1	TGTGCCAGTAGTAGTAACGGTCGGACGGGGAGCTCCTACAATGAGCAGTTCTTC	CASSSNGRTGSSYNEQFF
TRBV11-1	-	-	TRBJ1-1	TGTGCCAGCAGCTTTAGGGGAGTTGAAGCTTTCTTT	CASSFRGVEAFF
TRBV13	-	once	TRBJ2-1	TGTGCCAGCCGCAGGGCCCAGGGACCCACATTCGGTGAGCAGTTCTTC	CASRRAQGPTFGEQFF
TRBV28	-	once	TRBJ1-1	TGTGCCAGCAGTTGGGCCTCGAACACTGAAGCTTTCTTT	CASSWASNTEAFF
TRBV25-1	TRBD1	-	TRBJ2-3	TGTGCCAGCAGTGAACCGGGACAGGGGGCCGGGTCGGATACGCAGTATTTT	CASSEPGQGAGSDTQYF
TRBV7-8	-	-	TRBJ2-1	TGTGCCAGCAGCCCTCGGGCTATCATCTCCAAAAATGAGCAGTTCTTC	CASSPRAIISKNEQFF
TRBV27	-	few	TRBJ1-6	TGTGCCAGCTCTTCCCAACAGGGCCCTTCTCCACCCCTCCACTTT	CASSSQQGPSPPLHF
TRBV3-1/TRBV3-2	-	-	TRBJ1-1	TGTGCCAGCCGATCCAACACTGAAGCTTTCTTT	CASRSNTEAFF
TRBV18	-	-	TRBJ2-2	TGTGCCAGCTCACTATACTCTGGAGGGCCCGGGGAGCTGTTTTTT	CASSLYSGGPGELFF
TRBV3-1/TRBV3-2	TRBD1	few	TRBJ1-5	TGTGCGAGGGGCTCCTATCGGGACAGCTACAATCAGCCCCAGCATTTT	CARGSYRDSYNQPQHF
TRBV10-3	TRBD1	-	TRBJ1-2	TGTGCCATCAGTGAGTACGCCGGGACAGGGTTTAAGAACTATGGCTACACCTTC	CAISEYAGTGFKNYGYTF
TRBV24-1	-	-	TRBJ1-5	TGTGCCACCAAGTCGTGTCGTGAGGATCAGCCCCAGCATTTT	CATKSCREDQPQHF
TRBV30	-	-	TRBJ2-3	TGTGCCTGGAGTGATACAGATACGCAGTATTTT	CAWSDTDTQYF
TRBV25-1	-	-	TRBJ2-3	TGTGCCAGCAGTTTTGGTGTTGGCACAGATACGCAGTATTTT	CASSFGVGTDTQYF
TRBV7-8	-	-	TRBJ1-5	TGTGCCAGCAGCTCCCGGGACACGAATCAGCCCCAGCATTTT	CASSSRDTNQPQHF
TRBV3-1/TRBV3-2	TRBD2	-	TRBJ2-2	TGTGCCAGCAGCCATCCGGGACTAGCGGGGTACACCGGGGAGCTGTTTTTT	CASSHPGLAGYTGELFF
TRBV9	-	-	TRBJ2-2	TGTGCCAGCAGCGCCGGGCCTCTGGACACCGGGGAGCTGTTTTTT	CASSAGPLDTGELFF
TRBV3-1/TRBV3-2	-	-	TRBJ1-1	TGTGCCAGCAGCCAAGGGGTCAGTTTGAACACTGAAGCTTTCTTT	CASSQGVSLNTEAFF
TRBV4-3	-	-	TRBJ2-7	TGCGCCAGCAGCCAAGGAGCACGCACTGGGCGGTACTTC	CASSQGARTGRYF
TRBV29-1	TRBD1	-	TRBJ1-4	TGCAGCGTTCGGACAGGGGAAAGGGAAAAACTGTTTTTT	CSVRTGEREKLFF
TRBV7-8	-	-	TRBJ1-1	TGTGCCAGCACCCCCCGTAGACTTAGGGGTGCCACTGAAGCTTTCTTT	CASTPRRLRGATEAFF
TRBV28	-	-	TRBJ1-1	TGTGCCAGCAGTTTTCGAGGGGAAATCCCTGAAGCTTTCTTT	CASSFRGEIPEAFF
TRBV2	-	-	TRBJ1-2	TGTGCCAGCAGTGAACCGACAGCCAACTATGGCTACACCTTC	CASSEPTANYGYTF
TRBV18	TRBD1	-	TRBJ2-7	TGTGCCAGCTCAGACGGGACAGGGGGGCCCTACGAGCAGTACTTC	CASSDGTGGPYEQYF
TRBV7-6	TRBD1	-	TRBJ2-3	TGTGCCAGCAGCTTAACGACAGGGGGCGCAGATACGCAGTATTTT	CASSLTTGGADTQYF
TRBV15	-	few	TRBJ2-6	TGTGCCACCAGCAGAGGGACCTCTGGGGCCAACGTCCTGACTTTC	CATSRGTSGANVLTF
TRBV24-1	-	-	TRBJ1-4	TGTGCCACCAGTGACCGGGGGGTCCGAGAAAAACTGTTTTTT	CATSDRGVREKLFF
TRBV13	-	-	TRBJ1-3	TGTGCCAGCAGCAGCCGGACAGTCGCGGGAAACACCATATATTTT	CASSSRTVAGNTIYF
TRBV6-2/TRBV6-3	TRBD2	-	TRBJ2-2	TGTGCCAGCAGCCGCAGCGGGGGAGGCGGGGAGCTGTTTTTT	CASSRSGGGGELFF
TRBV27	-	-	TRBJ1-6	TGTGCCAGCAGTTTAGGCAGCTCCTATAATTCACCCCTCCACTTT	CASSLGSSYNSPLHF
TRBV30	-	-	TRBJ1-1	TGTGCCTGGGCGGGAAAGACAGCCGGGGACACTGAAGCTTTCTTT	CAWAGKTAGDTEAFF
TRBV2	TRBD1	-	TRBJ2-7	TGTGCCAGCAGTGAACGCCAGGGGGCTCGCGAGCAGTACTTC	CASSERQGAREQYF
TRBV18	TRBD1	-	TRBJ1-1	TGTGCCAGCTCACCCCAGGGGGCATGGGACACTGAAGCTTTCTTT	CASSPQGAWDTEAFF
TRBV6-2/TRBV6-3	-	-	TRBJ1-1	TGTGCCAGCAGTTACGGGTCCATGGGCAGTTCGGGTGCCACTGAAGCTTTCTTT	CASSYGSMGSSGATEAFF
TRBV5-1	-	-	TRBJ2-5	TGCGCCAGCAGCTTGAAGGCAGGGACGGAGACCCAGTACTTC	CASSLKAGTETQYF
TRBV10-3	-	-	TRBJ1-1	TGTGCCATCAGTGACCGGGACATGATGAACACTGAAGCTTTCTTT	CAISDRDMMNTEAFF
TRBV11-2	-	-	TRBJ2-1	TGTGCCAGCAGCTTAAGTATAGGGACTGAGGCCTTCCGGGAGCAGTTCTTC	CASSLSIGTEAFREQFF
TRBV19	TRBD2	-	TRBJ2-1	TGTGCCAGTAGTATCTGGACTAGCCCCTACAATGAGCAGTTCTTC	CASSIWTSPYNEQFF
TRBV7-8	-	few	TRBJ1-5	TGTGCCAGCAGCACAAACACAATCAGCAATCAGCCCCAGCATTTT	CASSTNTISNQPQHF
TRBV10-3	TRBD2	-	TRBJ2-2	TGTGCCATCACCAGGGATCCTAGCGGTGGTAGGTCCGGGGAGCTGTTTTTT	CAITRDPSGGRSGELFF
TRBV5-5	-	-	TRBJ2-7	TGTGCCAGCAGCCTTCGGGACCTTTACGAGCAGTACTTC	CASSLRDLYEQYF
TRBV5-1	-	few	TRBJ1-4	TGCGCCAGCAGCTTGGGGGACAAGAATGAAAAACTGTTTTTT	CASSLGDKNEKLFF
TRBV19	TRBD1	-	TRBJ1-2	TGTGCCAGTACCATGACAGGGGAAGATGGCTACACCTTC	CASTMTGEDGYTF
TRBV3-1/TRBV3-2	-	-	TRBJ2-1	TGTGCCAGCAGCCAAGCCGGCCTTACCTCCTACAATGAGCAGTTCTTC	CASSQAGLTSYNEQFF
TRBV2	-	-	TRBJ1-2	TGTGCCAGCAGTTTTGGACCAGCTAACTATGGCTACACCTTC	CASSFGPANYGYTF
TRBV6-5	-	-	TRBJ2-7	TGTGCCAGCAGTTATCTCGAGGGATACGAGCAGTACTTC	CASSYLEGYEQYF
TRBV27	-	-	TRBJ2-7	TGTGCCAGCAGATCCGGGGCAGGGCCAGCCTACGAGCAGTACTTC	CASRSGAGPAYEQYF
TRBV5-4	-	-	TRBJ2-4	TGTGCCAGCAGCCCCCCTGGGGCAGGGGAAAACATTCAGTACTTC	CASSPPGAGENIQYF
TRBV4-1	-	-	TRBJ1-1	TGCGCCAGCAGCCAAGACAGGGCGAACACTGAAGCTTTCTTT	CASSQDRANTEAFF
TRBV7-6	-	-	TRBJ2-6	TGTGCCAGCAGCTTAGCTAGCCACTCTGGGGCCAACGTCCTGACTTTC	CASSLASHSGANVLTF
TRBV12-3/TRBV12-4	-	once	TRBJ1-2	TGTGCCAGCAGTTTACTCCCGGATGGCTACACCTTC	CASSLLPDGYTF